This T cell receptor (beta chain) was recorded in a study of blood T cells in healthy people across ages. Then a second PCR, running roughly 7 to 12 cycles, was carried out with a sample-barcoded 5' primer and a J-beta primer mix. TCRdb re-called the 5' RACE reads through MiXCR, storing one row per CDR3 protein. The sample consists of a few hundred thousand distinct CDR3 sequences, about 29% of them appearing once. Another study also made use of these data, one on T cells of mothers and their children.

The sequencing input was blood. This clonotype originated in a boy under 10 years old in good health.

Here the CDR3 reads CASKHGETQYF. The CDR3 region has the DNA TGTGCCAGCAAACACGGGGAGACCCAGTACTTC. This sequence joins TRBV14 and TRBJ2-5; D unresolved. The CDR3 is 11 amino acids. CDR1 SGHDN and CDR2 FVKESK come from the germline V gene. Trimming pared 7 bases from V and 5 bases from J, leaving 8 bases between.